Below are 15 T cell receptor beta chains sequenced from a single sample in a study of OX40 agonist ivuxolimab in advanced cancers. The table came from immunoSEQ multiplex PCR; TCRdb's copy has only in-frame clones and leaves some out. The table lists around 26,000 clones, approximately 82% of them singletons. The sample consisted of CD4+ or CD8+ T cells sorted from blood, taken in a trial of the OX40 agonist ivuxolimab. These receptors all come from an adult with an advanced solid tumor such as melanoma, head and neck, liver or kidney cancer.

The rearrangement links TRBV6-6 to TRBJ1-6; D perhaps matches TRBD1 (5 bases). This CDR3 has 15 amino acids. Trimming removed 2 bases at V and 4 bases at J, with 9 bases between. Germline V lookup: CDR1 MNHNY, CDR2 SVGAGI (reference sequence). The CDR3: CASSYPPGYNSPLHF. DNA of the CDR3: TGTGCCAGCAGTTACCCCCCAGGGTATAATTCACCCCTCCACTTT.

The CDR3 region has the DNA TGTGCCAGCAGTTTATTTCCTGGCGGGGGCCGATACAATGAGCAGTTCTTC. Protein: CASSLFPGGGRYNEQFF. The chain is built from TRBV28 and TRBJ2-1, with D possibly matching TRBD2 (7 bases). Germline V gene data show CDR1 as MDHEN and CDR2 as SYDVKM. V was clipped by 1 base and J by 4 bases, with 17 bases between them. CDR3 size: 17 residues.

The V gene is TRBV5-6, the J gene TRBJ2-1; tentative D call: TRBD1 (5 bases). The V end lost 5 bases, the J end lost 5 bases, and 20 bases lay between the germline ends. The CDR3 totals 16 residues. Germline CDR1 SGHDT, CDR2 YYEEEE. The CDR3 DNA is TGTGCCAGCAGGTCCAGGGCCTTAGACTCGGACAATGAGCAGTTCTTC. This gives the protein CASRSRALDSDNEQFF.

The CDR3 protein is CASSRGGVRDTQYF. The CDR3 region has the DNA TGCGCCAGCAGTAGGGGGGGGGTCAGAGATACGCAGTATTTT. The chain combines TRBV23-1 with TRBJ2-3; TRBD2 is a possible D gene (7 bases). TRBV23-1 is designated an ORF whose function remains uncertain. V shed 5 bases and J shed 5 bases, with 14 bases lying between them. CDR3 length: 14 residues.

J is TRBJ2-2 and V is TRBV10-3; D perhaps matches TRBD2 (6 bases). CDR1 is ENHRY, CDR2 SYGVKD, per germline. Trimming cost V 2 bases and J 7 bases, with 11 bases left between them. The CDR3 is 14 amino acids. CDR3 protein: CAISEAGPDGELFF. Written as DNA, the CDR3 is TGTGCCATCAGTGAGGCGGGGCCCGACGGGGAGCTGTTTTTT.

Points on this clone: The same CDR3 arises from other DNA sequences in this sample as well. V usage is TRBV5-1 and J usage is TRBJ2-5; perhaps D is TRBD1 or TRBD2 (6 bases each). This CDR3 contains 15 residues. The ends were cut back, 2 bases at V and 2 bases at J, with 13 bases in the middle. Germline V lookup: CDR1 SGHRS, CDR2 YFSETQ. CDR3 nucleotides: TGCGCCAGCAGCTTAAGACGAGGGGGGCAAGAGACCCAGTACTTC. Amino acids: CASSLRRGGQETQYF. The full variable domain, rest sourced from reference TRBV5-1 and TRBJ2-5, is KAGVTQTPRYLIKTRGQQVTLSCSPISGHRSVSWYQQTPGQGLQFLFEYFSETQRNKGNFPGRFSGRQFSNSRSEMNVSTLELGDSALYLCASSLRRGGQETQYFGPGTRLLVL.

In its sample, this clone was seen once. This chain links TRBV18 with TRBJ2-1, with 8 bases fitting TRBD2. The CDR3 is 15 residues long. In germline, CDR1 is KGHSH, CDR2 LQKENI. Germline trimming cut 2 bases from V and 8 bases from J; bases unmatched to any gene: 8. The CDR3 is CASSPSGSIFDEQFF. In DNA form, the CDR3 reads TGTGCCAGCTCACCAAGCGGGAGTATTTTCGATGAGCAGTTCTTC. Full variable domain (rest looked up from reference TRBV18 and TRBJ2-1): NAGVMQNPRHLVRRRGQEARLRCSPMKGHSHVYWYRQLPEEGLKFMVYLQKENIIDESGMPKERFSAEFPKEGPSILRIQQVVRGDSAAYFCASSPSGSIFDEQFFGPGTRLTVL.

The V gene is TRBV2, the J gene TRBJ1-5; TRBD1 might be the D (5 bases). CDR1 and CDR2 (germline): SNHLY, FYNNEI. V lost 0 bases, J lost 5 bases, and 11 bases lay in between. The CDR3 has 15 residues. This CDR3 reads CASSEAPREDQPQHF. CDR3 nucleotides: TGTGCCAGCAGTGAAGCGCCCAGGGAGGATCAGCCCCAGCATTTT.

The rearrangement uses TRBV7-3 and TRBJ2-1, with TRBD2 matching over 7 bases. This CDR3 is 18 amino acids long. CDR1 is SGHTA and CDR2 is FQGTGA in the germline V gene. V lost 1 base and J lost 2; bases outside the gene matches: 11. The CDR3 loop reads CASSLNPTAGVPYNEQFF. In DNA, the CDR3 is TGTGCCAGCAGCTTAAATCCGACGGCGGGAGTCCCCTACAATGAGCAGTTCTTC.

This clone was detected once. This rearrangement joins TRBV2 to TRBJ2-3; 12 nucleotides align to TRBD2. CDR1 is SNHLY and CDR2 is FYNNEI in the germline V gene. The CDR3 totals 16 residues. The ends lost 5 bases at V and 5 bases at J; junction bases unmatched: 8. The CDR3 loop reads CASSTPWGLAGDTQYF. The CDR3 nucleotides are TGTGCCAGCAGTACCCCTTGGGGACTAGCGGGAGATACGCAGTATTTT.

This clone has more than one count but fewer than ten. V is TRBV15 and J is TRBJ1-1; TRBD1 aligns across 7 bases. The CDR3 is 14 amino acids. Unmatched junction bases numbered 5, after V lost 3 bases and J lost 4 bases. Per germline, CDR1 LNHNV and CDR2 YYDKDF (reference sequence). Here the CDR3 reads CATSSRGGGTEAFF. The CDR3 bases are TGTGCCACCAGCAGTCGAGGGGGCGGCACTGAAGCTTTCTTT. Full variable domain (outside the CDR3, taken from reference TRBV15 and TRBJ1-1): DAMVIQNPRYQVTQFGKPVTLSCSQTLNHNVMYWYQQKSSQAPKLLFHYYDKDFNNEADTPDNFQSRRPNTSFCFLDIRSPGLGDTAMYLCATSSRGGGTEAFFGQGTRLTVV.

The J gene is TRBJ2-1, the V gene TRBV10-1, with a tentative D call TRBD1 (5 bases). This CDR3 region has 15 residues. V lost 5 bases, J lost 2 bases, and 13 bases lay in between. From germline, CDR1 is WNHNN and CDR2 SYGVQD (reference sequence). CDR3 residues: CASSSHRHPYNEQFF. The DNA of the CDR3 is TGCGCCAGCAGTTCCCACAGGCACCCCTACAATGAGCAGTTCTTC.

The chain combines TRBV30 with TRBJ2-2, with D hard to call. This CDR3 is 12 amino acids long. V lost 1 base and J lost 5, with 5 bases in between. CDR1 and CDR2 from the germline V gene are GTSNPN and SVGIG (reference sequence). The CDR3 bases are TGTGCCTGGAGTGGCCTTACCGGGGAGCTGTTTTTT. This sequence encodes CAWSGLTGELFF. Full variable domain (rest looked up from reference TRBV30 and TRBJ2-2): SQTIHQWPATLVQPVGSPLSLECTVEGTSNPNLYWYRQAAGRGLQLLFYSVGIGQISSEVPQNLSASRPQDRQFILSSKKLLLSDSGFYLCAWSGLTGELFFGEGSRLTVL.

J is TRBJ2-2 and V is TRBV27; TRBD2 matches at 7 bases. CDR1 is MNHEY and CDR2 is SMNVEV in the germline V gene (reference sequence). The length of the CDR3 is 15 residues. V was pared by 0 bases and J by 4 bases, with 2 bases of the junction left unmatched. The CDR3 is CASSLSPGGTGELFF. The CDR3 DNA sequence: TGTGCCAGCAGTTTATCCCCGGGAGGCACCGGGGAGCTGTTTTTT.

The V call is TRBV2, the J call TRBJ2-3; TRBD1 agrees at 7 bases. V dropped 4 bases and J dropped 1; count of bases not matched to a gene: 2. Germline V gene lookup returns CDR1 SNHLY and CDR2 FYNNEI. The CDR3 length is 14 residues. The CDR3: CASSGGTGTDTQYF. CDR3 nucleotides: TGTGCCAGCAGTGGGGGGACAGGCACAGATACGCAGTATTTT. Using reference TRBV2 and TRBJ2-3 for the parts outside the CDR3, the full variable domain is EPEVTQTPSHQVTQMGQEVILRCVPISNHLYFYWYRQILGQKVEFLVSFYNNEISEKSEIFDDQFSVERPDGSNFTLKIRSTKLEDSAMYFCASSGGTGTDTQYFGPGTRLTVL.